The text below deals with one TCR beta chain. The antigen it recognizes is unknown. Per-base quality was not reported, and no clone a single base away is much larger than it. These data originate in a study of blood T cell repertoires in COVID-19 (dated by TCRdb to the early 2020s). Study-level background: Samples covering the acute and convalescent phases of COVID-19 were provided by collaborators in the United States, Italy and Spain. The material from the prospective study consisted of cDNA or gDNA derived from T cells, B-cell-depleted T cells, or PBMCs. Subjects who had been exposed to COVID-19, were actively infected with it, or had recovered from it provided the deeply sampled blood TCRbeta repertoires that made up the dataset. The repertoires were made available in a free public database intended to serve as a resource for research on the immune response to SARS-CoV-2. The samples were drawn from two sources: the first 160 participants of the ongoing ImmuneRACE study, and over 950 subjects contributed by 6 global collaborators. Sample metadata almost always included a de-identified subject ID, COVID-19 status, age in years and sex. Where available, HLA class I and class II types were taken from metadata supplied by the sample provider and were not determined by assay-based typing.

TCRbeta CDR3 regions were amplified from genomic DNA using the immunoSEQ Assay, a bias-controlled multiplex PCR. As for the original processing: Nucleated cell counts per sample were estimated from amplification of reference gene primers within the assay. Sequence reads were collapsed and filtered to measure the absolute abundance of every unique TCRbeta CDR3 rearrangement. For each sample, productive Simpson clonality was calculated by taking the square root of Simpson's diversity index across productive rearrangements. TCRdb stores this immuneACCESS table with in-frame sequences only. Part of the clones is absent; in the studies checked, under half of the shortfall reflects unresolved V genes, and no reason is known for the rest. That table gives V, J and clone size, and the DNA gave D and trimming. Across this sample there are about 68,000 clones, with roughly three quarters seen only once. The top ten constitute about 6% of the sample.

Whole blood was collected in K2EDTA tubes by collaborating institutions according to the institutions' own protocols. For TCRbeta analysis, collaborators shipped samples in one of three forms: frozen whole blood, isolated PBMCs, or DNA extracted from either of those sample types. General conclusions and limits of the study: The quantity of clinical and demographic metadata differed by source and by participant and was supplied without curation.

The sequencing input was peripheral blood. This sequence originates from a woman aged 55-70 years with acute or convalescent COVID-19.

In nucleotide form, the sequence is TGTGCCAGCAGCTTGGATGTCAGAAACACTGAAGCTTTCTTT. This translates into CASSLDVRNTEAFF. The chain was built from TRBV5-4 and TRBJ1-1; no D gene can be assigned with confidence. Including the terminal cysteine and phenylalanine, the CDR3 comprises 14 residues. Just the 42-base CDR3 DNA is kept, in frame starting at base 1. V lost 0 bases and J lost 2 bases; the stretch between them is 8 bases long. The germline V gene encodes CDR1 SGHNT and CDR2 YYREEE (reference sequence).